The 20 T cell receptor beta chains reported below all come from one sample, sequenced in a study of blood T cells in healthy people across ages. A second PCR, run for roughly 7 to 11 cycles, used a sample-barcoded 5' primer plus a J-beta primer mix. TCRdb recomputed calls from the 5' RACE reads with MiXCR, one row per CDR3 protein. The sample comprises about 1.5 million distinct CDR3 sequences, 35% to 45% of which are singletons, and about 3.8% rests with the top ten. Sequencing used blood. Source of these receptors: a woman between 18 and 29 years old in good health.

This clonotype was seen a few times. This sequence joins TRBV7-9 and TRBJ2-1; 14 bases align to TRBD2. This CDR3 has 19 residues. CDR1 is SEHNR, CDR2 FQNEAQ, per germline (reference sequence). V shed 5 bases and J 8 bases; nucleotides not matched to a gene: 17. This CDR3 is CASSLPRRLTSGRVHEQFF. The CDR3 nucleotides read TGTGCCAGCAGCCTTCCCAGGCGTTTGACTAGCGGGAGGGTCCATGAGCAGTTCTTC.

This clonotype was detected only a few times. This sequence joins TRBV4-2 and TRBJ2-6, with D hard to call. The V gene's germline CDR1 is LGHNA and CDR2 YNFKEQ. Trimming stripped 4 bases from V and 0 bases from J, with 13 bases between. The CDR3 is 17 residues long. CDR3 in amino acids: CASSRNLAVSGANVLTF. The CDR3 DNA reads TGTGCCAGCAGCCGAAACCTGGCAGTCTCTGGGGCCAACGTCCTGACTTTC.

The rearrangement links TRBV7-2 to TRBJ2-7, with 7 bases matching TRBD1. This CDR3 is built from 14 residues. V was pared by 2 bases and J by 6 bases, with 7 bases of the junction left unmatched. The germline V gene has CDR1 SGHTA and CDR2 FQGNSA. This chain's CDR3 is CASSLTGQVSEQYF. The DNA for the CDR3 is TGTGCCAGCAGCTTAACCGGACAGGTCTCCGAGCAGTACTTC. Full variable domain (missing parts from reference TRBV7-2 and TRBJ2-7): GAGVSQSPSNKVTEKGKDVELRCDPISGHTALYWYRQSLGQGLEFLIYFQGNSAPDKSGLPSDRFSAERTGGSVSTLTIQRTQQEDSAVYLCASSLTGQVSEQYFGPGTRLTVT.

This sequence joins TRBV29-1 and TRBJ2-7; tentatively, D is TRBD1 (6 bases). Trimming stripped 5 bases from V and 1 base from J, with 18 bases between. The V gene's germline CDR1 is SQVTM and CDR2 ANQGSEA. The CDR3 covers 15 residues. The CDR3 reads CSVRFGQSDSYEQYF. CDR3 coding DNA: TGCAGCGTTCGTTTCGGACAGTCCGATTCCTACGAGCAGTACTTC.

The chain has TRBV20-1 and TRBJ2-7; 12 bases match TRBD2. The J segment lost 1 base and the V segment lost 0 bases, leaving 1 base of the junction unmatched. This CDR3 contains 15 residues. Germline assignment: CDR1 DFQATT and CDR2 SNEGSKA (reference sequence). The CDR3 DNA is TGCAGTGCTAGAGAGACTAGCGGGGGTTCCTACGAGCAGTACTTC. It encodes CSARETSGGSYEQYF.

This clonotype was detected only a few times. V and J are TRBV4-1 and TRBJ1-2; D is unresolved. V lost 1 base to trimming and J lost 8 bases, with 11 bases between them. CDR3 length equals 13 residues. Germline-derived CDR1 and CDR2 are MGHRA and YSYEKL. The CDR3 region is CASSQGATLGYTF. Here the CDR3 DNA reads TGCGCCAGCAGCCAAGGAGCGACCCTAGGCTACACCTTC.

For this clonotype: Germline is not matched at one junction end, which may reflect a read error. This sequence joins TRBV6-5 and TRBJ2-7; 9 nucleotides match TRBD1. The CDR3 has 14 amino acids. Germline lookup yields CDR1 MNHEY and CDR2 SVGAGI. The CDR3 nucleotides read TGTGCCAGCAGTTACGGACAGGGGACCTACGGGCAGTACTTC. Residues: CASSYGQGTYGQYF.

The genes are TRBV6-5 and TRBJ1-2, with TRBD1 matching 9 bases. CDR3 length equals 13 residues. Trimming at V came to 6 bases and at J to 7 bases, leaving 6 bases not matched to a gene. Germline CDR1 MNHEY, CDR2 SVGAGI. The CDR3 DNA follows: TGTGCCAGCAGGGCCGGGACAGGGTCTGGCTACACCTTC. Translation: CASRAGTGSGYTF.

DNA for the CDR3: TGCAGCGTTGAATGGGGTCTAGCGGGAGTGGATACGCAGTATTTT. As protein: CSVEWGLAGVDTQYF. This rearrangement joins TRBV29-1 to TRBJ2-3; 10 positions match TRBD2. Germline-derived CDR1 and CDR2 are SQVTM and ANQGSEA. Trimming cost V 2 bases and J 6 bases; bases outside gene matches: 8. The CDR3 has 15 residues.

The chain is built from TRBV12-3 or TRBV12-4 and TRBJ1-2; perhaps TRBD1 as D (5 bases). V shed 8 bases and J shed 7 bases, with 23 bases lying between them. The CDR3 loop spans 15 amino acids. CDR3 coding DNA: TGTGCCAGCGGTCCGGCGAGGGGTAGAGGTGCTGGCTACACCTTC. This codes for CASGPARGRGAGYTF.

The gene calls are TRBV20-1 and TRBJ2-3; maybe TRBD1 (5 bases). Germline CDR1 is DFQATT and CDR2 is SNEGSKA (reference sequence). V was pared by 2 bases and J by 6 bases, with 15 bases between. The CDR3 extends over 14 amino acids. The chain's CDR3 is CSARKPQGLDTQYF. The CDR3 coding sequence is TGCAGTGCTAGAAAGCCCCAGGGTCTGGATACGCAGTATTTT.

This clonotype was observed at least ten times. In nucleotides, the CDR3 is TGTGCCAGCTCACCCGGGAGGCAAGAGACCCAGTACTTC. Translation: CASSPGRQETQYF. This rearrangement joins TRBV7-2 to TRBJ2-5; TRBD2 agrees at 7 bases. This CDR3 has 13 amino acids. CDR1 is SGHTA, CDR2 FQGNSA, per germline. V was pared by 8 bases and J by 2 bases, with 5 bases of the junction left unmatched.

J is TRBJ2-2 and V is TRBV11-2; TRBD2 is a possible D gene (7 bases). CDR1 is SGHAT, CDR2 FQNNGV, per germline. The ends were cut back, 2 bases at V and 7 bases at J, with 17 bases in the middle. This CDR3 region has 16 residues. The CDR3 is CASSLRGGGPIGELFF. The CDR3 bases are TGTGCCAGCAGCTTACGGGGCGGGGGCCCCATCGGGGAGCTGTTTTTT.

The chain has TRBV12-3 or TRBV12-4 and TRBJ2-5, with D perhaps given as TRBD1 or TRBD2 (5 bases each). The end of the DNA fits TRBJ2-7 better, so the J call may be wrong. This CDR3 is built from 11 residues. CDR3: CASGGPDEQYF. CDR3 coding DNA: TGTGCCAGCGGGGGTCCGGACGAGCAGTACTTC.

The chain uses TRBV20-1 and TRBJ1-4, with 9 bases identical to TRBD1. Germline V lookup: CDR1 DFQATT, CDR2 SNEGSKA (reference sequence). The CDR3 has 15 amino acids. Trimming took 0 bases from V and 8 from J; bases not matched to a gene: 7. Here the CDR3 DNA reads TGCAGTGCTAGAGATAAGGGACAGGGCGACGAAAAACTGTTTTTT. This translates into CSARDKGQGDEKLFF.

Ten or more counts support this clonotype. The rearrangement uses TRBV9 and TRBJ2-1, with D uncertain. Germline V gene lookup returns CDR1 SGDLS and CDR2 YYNGEE. V dropped 0 bases and J dropped 0 bases, with 7 bases sitting between them. The CDR3 covers 15 residues. The CDR3 here is CASSVASSSYNEQFF. The CDR3 nucleotides read TGTGCCAGCAGCGTAGCCTCGAGCTCCTACAATGAGCAGTTCTTC.

The sample holds one count of this clonotype. The gene calls are TRBV7-2 and TRBJ1-5; no clear D. CDR1 and CDR2 from the germline V gene are SGHTA and FQGNSA. The CDR3 runs 17 residues. The V gene lost 1 base and the J gene lost 3 bases, with 16 bases spanning the gap. The CDR3 spells CASSLGPTGYVNQPQHF. The CDR3 DNA sequence: TGTGCCAGCAGCTTAGGGCCTACGGGGTACGTCAATCAGCCCCAGCATTTT.

The chain joins TRBV3-1 to TRBJ1-1, with D perhaps TRBD1 (5 bases). The CDR3 totals 12 residues. With 6 bases removed from V and 4 bases from J, the gap between germline ends came to 9 bases. The V gene's germline CDR1 is LGHDT and CDR2 YNNKEL (reference sequence). The CDR3 here is CASSWGVTEAFF. DNA for the CDR3: TGTGCCAGCAGTTGGGGGGTCACTGAAGCTTTCTTT.

A remark on this clonotype: At one end the junction does not follow the germline gene, possibly because of a read error. The V call is TRBV20-1, the J call TRBJ1-5; no firm D call. The germline CDR1 and CDR2 sequences are DFQATT and SNEGSKA (reference sequence). This CDR3 contains 15 residues. The CDR3 spells CNARVAGEVNQPQHF. Written as DNA, the CDR3 is TGCAATGCTAGAGTGGCCGGCGAGGTAAATCAGCCCCAGCATTTT.

This clonotype was seen more than once but under ten times. The CDR3, as DNA: TGTGCCAGCAGTTTCTCGCCTGCAAGAGATACGCAGTATTTT. Translated: CASSFSPARDTQYF. This chain uses TRBV12-3 or TRBV12-4 with TRBJ2-3; D remains ambiguous. CDR3 length equals 14 residues. V was trimmed by 3 bases and J by 5 bases, leaving 12 bases between them.